A single sample gave rise to the 2 T cell receptor beta chains below, sequenced in a study of T cells in Graves' hyperthyroidism and ophthalmopathy. RNA transcripts were the template for amplifying TCR beta CDR3 regions. An initial round of RT-PCR targeting the TCR CDR3 relied on the HTBI primer set. TCRdb re-derived calls from the multiplex PCR reads in MiXCR, one entry per CDR3 protein. This sample yields 480,000 or so distinct CDR3 sequences, of which 46% are seen a single time; about 43% belongs to the top ten. Material: peripheral blood or thyroid tissue (not recorded which). The receptors were gathered from an adult woman with Graves' disease, either hyperthyroidism or ophthalmopathy (not recorded which).

The chain links TRBV5-4 to TRBJ1-2, with a tentative D call TRBD1 (6 bases). CDR1 and CDR2 (germline): SGHNT, YYREEE (reference sequence). V was cut by 4 bases and J by 2 bases, with 12 bases left in between. The CDR3 spans 14 residues. This chain's CDR3 is CASSMGHVNYGYTF. The DNA for the CDR3 is TGTGCCAGCAGCATGGGACACGTGAACTATGGCTACACCTTC.

The rearrangement joins TRBV12-3 or TRBV12-4 to TRBJ1-4; D unclear. The CDR3 runs to 17 residues. Trimming removed 1 base at V and 7 bases at J, with 19 bases between. The DNA of the CDR3 is TGTGCCAGCAGTTTAGGATCCGGACCGCCTGGCCTTGAAAAACTGTTTTTT. This codes for CASSLGSGPPGLEKLFF.